This TCR beta chain originates from a study of identical twins. Points from the study as a whole: With monozygotic twins, out-of-frame TCR alpha sharing exceeded what models estimated.

MiXCR, applied by TCRdb to the 5' RACE reads, yields one record per CDR3 protein. The sample includes nearly 900,000 distinct CDR3 sequences, 12% seen only once; the top ten take around 1.5%. Details on this clonotype: As yet, its antigen is unknown.

The CDR3 contains 16 residues. Trimming took off 4 bases at V and 4 bases at J, with 17 bases between the two ends. Germline V gives CDR1 ENHRY, CDR2 SYGVKD. The sample was also linked to a second study, of yellow fever vaccine responses in identical twins.

The chain recombines TRBV10-3 with TRBJ2-1; TRBD1 or TRBD2 may be the D gene (5 bases each). This receptor was taken from a woman aged 18-29 years in good health. Sequences were obtained from PBMCs. CDR3 nucleotides: TGTGCCATCAGTGGAGGGGCGGGCCCATATTACAATGAGCAGTTCTTC. Translated: CAISGGAGPYYNEQFF.